Listed below are T cell receptor beta chains from one sample, sequenced in a study of T cell responses to AZD1222 COVID-19 vaccine. Method: immunoSEQ multiplex PCR; TCRdb's copy keeps in-frame clones and lacks some. The table lists 120,000 or so clones, 80% to 90% of them singletons. The material sequenced was peripheral blood, taken on day 0 of AZD1222 vaccination. The receptors stem from an adult in good health. The conserved cysteine and the conserved F or W are not part of the CDR3 here.

V gene	CDR3 protein
TRBV9	ASSVEGSNQPQH
TRBV4-3	ASSQYGQGDYT
TRBV11-2	ASSLGLAIHEQY
TRBV2	ARGLGQNYGYT
TRBV5-1	ASSLGNTGGVYGYT
TRBV21-1	ASSKGAVEKLF
TRBV30	AWSKGMGYEQY
TRBV5-5	ASSRPTSQETQY
TRBV6-5	ASSRVSLWDSPLH
TRBV6-1	ASSEGFRPSNQPQH
TRBV2	ASSLQGPNHPQH
TRBV12-5	ASGLVPDGSGRVETQY
TRBV18	ASSPWTGGGRNTIY
TRBV19	ASSSAGRGHSPLH
TRBV25-1	ASRPSGHSHEQY
TRBV4-1	ASGGNDGYT
TRBV2	ASSEFNNEQF
TRBV19	ASTKGGQLFNYGYT
TRBV2	ASKKTSGVYEQY
TRBV28	ASSLFGGREQPQH